This T cell receptor beta chain was documented in a study of CD8+CD57+ T cells in acquired aplastic anemia. According to the study, genomic DNA was the template for TCR beta VDJ and CDR3 profiling. TCRdb called the reads again in MiXCR, with one record for every CDR3 protein. The sample records about 290,000 distinct CDR3 sequences, 56% being singletons. Trimming left V 6 bases short and J 1 base short, with 18 bases between. CDR1 and CDR2 from the germline V gene are DFQATT and SNEGSKA (reference sequence). This CDR3 region has 15 residues. Worth noting for this clonotype: The antigen is not known.

Whole-study results and caveats: Some 31 sequences, all CD8+ CDR3, were shared between patients and controls.

By flow cytometry, patients selected for sequencing had shown an expansion of CD8+CD57+ cells. Every patient had severe acquired aplastic anemia. The chain uses TRBV20-1 and TRBJ2-5; TRBD1 is a possible D gene (6 bases). This clonotype was sampled from a human donor with aplastic anemia. Sample: sorted CD4+, CD8+, or CD8+CD57+ T cells (not recorded which) from PBMCs. As DNA, the CDR3 is TGCAGTGCGATCGGGACACTAAGTTTCCAAGAGACCCAGTACTTC. This gives the protein CSAIGTLSFQETQYF.